A selection of T cell receptor beta chains follows, all from one sample in a study of regulatory T cells in long-lasting Graves disease. TCRdb re-called the multiplex PCR reads with MiXCR, one entry per CDR3 protein. The table lists 400,000 or so distinct CDR3 sequences, 20% to 25% of them singletons. This sample comprised peripheral blood mononuclear cells (PBMCs), obtained when the disease was refractory, from a patient treated with antithyroid drugs. The source of these receptors is a female donor with Graves disease. Each CDR3 is given with its conserved first and last residue. The D gene is left open where the match is weak. Clone size is shown for a subset of rows, as once, few, many or a class of expanded clone.

>TRBV5-1|TRBJ2-7|.|many
TGCGCCAGCAGCTTGAGCCTGAGCTCCTATGAGCAGTACTTC
CASSLSLSSYEQYF
>TRBV7-3|TRBJ2-1|TRBD2|.
TGTGCCAGCAGCTGGGGACTAGCATCCTACAATGAGCAGTTCTTC
CASSWGLASYNEQFF
>TRBV7-6|TRBJ2-7|.|.
TGTGCCAGCAGCTTAGAGCTAGACCTATACGAGCAGTACTTC
CASSLELDLYEQYF
>TRBV5-6|TRBJ2-2|.|.
TGTGCCAGCAGCTTTCGGGATAGATTAAACACCGGGGAGCTGTTTTTT
CASSFRDRLNTGELFF
>TRBV4-2|TRBJ2-4|.|few
TGTGCCCCAGATGGGCCCACCTTAGCCAAAAACATTCAGTACTTC
CAPDGPTLAKNIQYF
>TRBV11-2|TRBJ2-1|TRBD1|few
TGTGCCAGCAGGGAACAGGGGATTACCTACAATGAGCAGTTCTTC
CASREQGITYNEQFF
>TRBV7-6|TRBJ1-1|.|many
TGTGCCAGCAGCAAACGCGGTGACAGACCTCACACTGAAGCTTTCTTT
CASSKRGDRPHTEAFF
>TRBV6-2/TRBV6-3|TRBJ2-2|TRBD2|many
TGTGCCAGCAGTTGGACTAGCGGTGGCACCGGGGAGCTGTTTTTT
CASSWTSGGTGELFF
>TRBV4-3|TRBJ1-1|.|.
TGCGCCAGCAGCCTAGGCTGGACAACGAACACTGAAGCTTTCTTT
CASSLGWTTNTEAFF
>TRBV7-2|TRBJ2-1|TRBD2|.
TGTGCCAGCAGCTTAGTTAGCGGGAGCGTCATTAGCTCCTACAATGAGCAGTTCTTC
CASSLVSGSVISSYNEQFF
>TRBV3-1|TRBJ1-1|.|.
TGTGCCAGCAGCCAGAGCGGGGGGGTTACTGAAGCTTTCTTT
CASSQSGGVTEAFF
>TRBV6-1|TRBJ2-7|.|.
TGTGCCAGCAACAAGCGCCAGGGCAAATCTACCTACGAGCAGTACTTC
CASNKRQGKSTYEQYF
>TRBV12-3/TRBV12-4|TRBJ1-1|.|.
TGTGCCAGCAGGGTTACAGAGAACACTGAAGCTTTCTTT
CASRVTENTEAFF
>TRBV2|TRBJ2-1|TRBD2|.
TGTGCCAGCAGTCTAGGACTAGCGGGTGAGCAGTTCTTC
CASSLGLAGEQFF
>TRBV4-1|TRBJ2-7|.|.
TGCGCCAGCAGCCAATCGGATAGCGGATACTACGAGCAGTACTTC
CASSQSDSGYYEQYF
>TRBV9|TRBJ2-7|TRBD2|few
TGTGCCAGCAGCCCCCGACTAGCGGTCGGCGAGCAGTACTTC
CASSPRLAVGEQYF
>TRBV19|TRBJ1-1|.|.
TGTGCCAGTAGTATAGGGGACGGGAACACTGAAGCTTTCTTT
CASSIGDGNTEAFF
>TRBV27|TRBJ1-1|TRBD1|.
TGTGCCAGCAGTTTATCCGGGACAGCGAACACTGAAGCTTCCTTT
CASSLSGTANTEASF
>TRBV29-1|TRBJ2-5|.|.
TGCAGCGTCACCGGACGAGGAGGGACCCAGTACTTC
CSVTGRGGTQYF
>TRBV6-2/TRBV6-3|TRBJ2-7|TRBD2|many
TGTGCCAGCAGTTACCCCGGAGCGGGACGGGTGACCTACGAGCAGTACTTC
CASSYPGAGRVTYEQYF
>TRBV12-3/TRBV12-4|TRBJ2-5|.|many
TGTGCCAGCGGGGGACCCCAAGAGACCCAGTACTTC
CASGGPQETQYF
>TRBV29-1|TRBJ1-4|.|few
TGCAGCGTTGGGGGAAGTAATGAAAAACTGTTTTTT
CSVGGSNEKLFF
>TRBV6-1|TRBJ2-7|.|many
TGTGCCACAATCCCACAGCAACATTCCTACGAGCAGTACTTC
CATIPQQHSYEQYF
>TRBV2|TRBJ1-2|TRBD1|few
TGTGCCAGCAGCCTCACCTGGGGACAGGGCCTCAACTATGGCTACACCTTC
CASSLTWGQGLNYGYTF